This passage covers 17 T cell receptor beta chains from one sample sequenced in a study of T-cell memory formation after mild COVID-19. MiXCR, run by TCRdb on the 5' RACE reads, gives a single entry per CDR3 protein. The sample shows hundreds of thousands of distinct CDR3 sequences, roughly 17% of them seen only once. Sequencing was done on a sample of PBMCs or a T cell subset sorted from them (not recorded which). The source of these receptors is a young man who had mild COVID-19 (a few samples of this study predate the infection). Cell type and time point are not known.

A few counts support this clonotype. The CDR3 loop reads CASRGGGLQGASEQFF. The CDR3, as DNA: TGCGCCAGCAGGGGGGGCGGACTCCAAGGAGCGAGTGAGCAGTTCTTC. J is TRBJ2-1 and V is TRBV5-1; perhaps D is TRBD1 or TRBD2 (6 bases each). The ends were cut back, 5 bases at V and 9 bases at J, with 24 bases in the middle. Germline V gene data show CDR1 as SGHRS and CDR2 as YFSETQ. This CDR3 region has 16 residues.

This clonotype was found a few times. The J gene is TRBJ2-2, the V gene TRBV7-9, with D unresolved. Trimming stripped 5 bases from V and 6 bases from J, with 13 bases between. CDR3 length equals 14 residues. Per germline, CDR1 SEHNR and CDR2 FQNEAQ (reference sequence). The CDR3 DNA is TGTGCCAGCAGCCACAGTTCTCGCGCCGGGGAGCTGTTTTTT. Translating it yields CASSHSSRAGELFF.

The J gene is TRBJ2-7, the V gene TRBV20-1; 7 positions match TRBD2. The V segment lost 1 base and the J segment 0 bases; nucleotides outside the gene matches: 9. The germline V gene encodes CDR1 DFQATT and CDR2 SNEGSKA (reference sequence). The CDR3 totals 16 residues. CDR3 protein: CSARGKGSGLSYEQYF. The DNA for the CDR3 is TGCAGTGCTAGAGGGAAGGGTAGCGGGCTCTCCTACGAGCAGTACTTC.

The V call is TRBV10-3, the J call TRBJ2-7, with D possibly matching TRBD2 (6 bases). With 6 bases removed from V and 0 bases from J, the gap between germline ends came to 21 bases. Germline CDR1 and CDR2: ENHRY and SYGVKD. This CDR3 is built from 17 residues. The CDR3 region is CAIRQRDGSGPSYEQYF. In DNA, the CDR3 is TGTGCCATCAGACAGAGGGACGGGAGCGGGCCCTCCTACGAGCAGTACTTC.

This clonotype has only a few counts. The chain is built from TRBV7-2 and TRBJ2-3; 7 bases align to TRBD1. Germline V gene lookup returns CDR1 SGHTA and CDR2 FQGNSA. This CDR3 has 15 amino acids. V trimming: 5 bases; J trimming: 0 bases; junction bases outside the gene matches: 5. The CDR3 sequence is CASSTDRASTDTQYF. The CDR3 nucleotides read TGTGCCAGCAGCACCGACAGGGCTAGCACAGATACGCAGTATTTT.

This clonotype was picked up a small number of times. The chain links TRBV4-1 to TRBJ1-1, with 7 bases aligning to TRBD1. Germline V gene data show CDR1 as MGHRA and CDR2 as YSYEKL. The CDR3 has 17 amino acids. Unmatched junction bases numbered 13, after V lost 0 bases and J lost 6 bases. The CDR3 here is CASSQDLLRGPGPEAFF. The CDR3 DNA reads TGCGCCAGCAGCCAAGATCTTCTAAGGGGGCCGGGCCCTGAAGCTTTCTTT.

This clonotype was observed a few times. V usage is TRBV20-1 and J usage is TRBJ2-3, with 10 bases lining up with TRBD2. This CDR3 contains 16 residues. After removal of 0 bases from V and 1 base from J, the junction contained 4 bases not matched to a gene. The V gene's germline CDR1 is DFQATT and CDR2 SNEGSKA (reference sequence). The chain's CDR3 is CSARDPGTSGTDTQYF. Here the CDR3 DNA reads TGCAGTGCTAGAGATCCCGGGACTAGCGGCACAGATACGCAGTATTTT.

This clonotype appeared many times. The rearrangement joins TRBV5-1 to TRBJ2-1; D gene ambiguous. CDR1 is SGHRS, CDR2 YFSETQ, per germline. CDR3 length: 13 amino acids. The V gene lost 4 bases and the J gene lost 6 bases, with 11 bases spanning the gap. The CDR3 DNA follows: TGCGCCAGCAGCCAGACTGGTCCCAATGAGCAGTTCTTC. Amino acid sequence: CASSQTGPNEQFF.

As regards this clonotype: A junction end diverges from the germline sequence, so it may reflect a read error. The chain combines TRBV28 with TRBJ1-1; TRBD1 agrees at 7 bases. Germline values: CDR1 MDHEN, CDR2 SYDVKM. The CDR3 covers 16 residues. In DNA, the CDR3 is TGTGCCAGCAGCTTATTACAGGGGAGTGGGAACACTGAAGCTTTCTTT. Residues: CASSLLQGSGNTEAFF.

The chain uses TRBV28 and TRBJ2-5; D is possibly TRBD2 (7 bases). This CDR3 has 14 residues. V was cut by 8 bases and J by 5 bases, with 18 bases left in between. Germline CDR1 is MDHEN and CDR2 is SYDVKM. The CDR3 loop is CASRKGGRVETQYF. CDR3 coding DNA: TGTGCCAGCCGTAAGGGGGGGCGCGTGGAGACCCAGTACTTC. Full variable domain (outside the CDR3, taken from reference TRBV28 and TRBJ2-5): DVKVTQSSRYLVKRTGEKVFLECVQDMDHENMFWYRQDPGLGLRLIYFSYDVKMKEKGDIPEGYSVSREKKERFSLILESASTNQTSMYLCASRKGGRVETQYFGPGTRLLVL.

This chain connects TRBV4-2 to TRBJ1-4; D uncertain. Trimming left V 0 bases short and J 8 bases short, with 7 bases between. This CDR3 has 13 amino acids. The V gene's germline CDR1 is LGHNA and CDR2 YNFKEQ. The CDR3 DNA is TGTGCCAGCAGCCAAGATAAGTGGGAAAAACTGTTTTTT. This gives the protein CASSQDKWEKLFF.

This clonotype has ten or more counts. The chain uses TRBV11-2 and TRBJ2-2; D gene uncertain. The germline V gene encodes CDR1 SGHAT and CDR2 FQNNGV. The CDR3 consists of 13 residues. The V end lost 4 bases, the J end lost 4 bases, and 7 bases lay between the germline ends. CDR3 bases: TGTGCCAGCAGCTCCGAACTCACCGGGGAGCTGTTTTTT. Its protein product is CASSSELTGELFF.

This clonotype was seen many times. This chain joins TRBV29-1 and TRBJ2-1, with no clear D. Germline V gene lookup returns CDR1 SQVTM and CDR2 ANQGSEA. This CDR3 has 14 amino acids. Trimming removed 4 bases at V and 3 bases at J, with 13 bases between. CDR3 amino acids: CSVARGLNYNEQFF. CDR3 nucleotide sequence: TGCAGCGTTGCTAGAGGCCTTAACTACAATGAGCAGTTCTTC.

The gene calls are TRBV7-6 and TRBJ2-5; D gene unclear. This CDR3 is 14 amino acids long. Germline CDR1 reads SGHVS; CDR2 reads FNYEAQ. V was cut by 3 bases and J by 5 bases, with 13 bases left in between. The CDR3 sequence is CASSFLTNSETQYF. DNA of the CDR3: TGTGCCAGCAGCTTTCTTACAAATTCGGAGACCCAGTACTTC.

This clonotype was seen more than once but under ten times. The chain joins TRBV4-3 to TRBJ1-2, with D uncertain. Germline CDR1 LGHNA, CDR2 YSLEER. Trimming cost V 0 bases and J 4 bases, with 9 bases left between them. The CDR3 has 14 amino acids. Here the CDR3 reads CASSQELTSYGYTF. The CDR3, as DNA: TGCGCCAGCAGCCAAGAACTAACGAGCTATGGCTACACCTTC.

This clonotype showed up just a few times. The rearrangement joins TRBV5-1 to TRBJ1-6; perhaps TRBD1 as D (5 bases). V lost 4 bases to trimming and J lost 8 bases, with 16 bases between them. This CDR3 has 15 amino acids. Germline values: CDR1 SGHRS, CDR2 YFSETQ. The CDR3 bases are TGCGCCAGCAGCCCGAACGGGGGATTTGATTCACCCCTCCACTTT. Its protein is CASSPNGGFDSPLHF.

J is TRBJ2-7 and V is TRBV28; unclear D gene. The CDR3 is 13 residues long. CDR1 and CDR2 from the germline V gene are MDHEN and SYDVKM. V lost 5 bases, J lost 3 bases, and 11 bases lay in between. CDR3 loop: CASSGPMNYEQYV. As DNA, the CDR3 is TGTGCCAGCAGTGGACCGATGAACTACGAGCAGTACGTC.